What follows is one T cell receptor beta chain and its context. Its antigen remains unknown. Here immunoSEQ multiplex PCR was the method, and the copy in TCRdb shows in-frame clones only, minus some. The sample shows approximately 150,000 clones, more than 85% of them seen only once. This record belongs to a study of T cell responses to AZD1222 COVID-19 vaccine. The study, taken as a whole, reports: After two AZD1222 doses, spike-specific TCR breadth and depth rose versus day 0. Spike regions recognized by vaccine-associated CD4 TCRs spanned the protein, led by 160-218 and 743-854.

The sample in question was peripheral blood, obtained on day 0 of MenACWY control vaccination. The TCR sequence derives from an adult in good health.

CDR3 bases: TGCGCCAGCAGCTTGGAGGCGGGCACAGATACGCAGTATTTT. Translated, it gives CASSLEAGTDTQYF. The chain links TRBV5-1 to TRBJ2-3; D gene uncertain. The CDR3 length is 14 residues. V lost 0 bases and J 1 base, leaving 6 bases between the germline ends. In germline, CDR1 is SGHRS, CDR2 YFSETQ.